The 19 T cell receptor beta chains below all came from one sample that was sequenced in a study of cytomegalovirus exposure and HLA in healthy donors. PCR primers comprised 60 Vbeta and 13 Jbeta primers. Profiling relied on immunoSEQ multiplex PCR, and the TCRdb table lists in-frame clones only, not all of them. The data contain around 96,000 clones, 64% of them seen just once; the ten biggest clones take up 3.2%. Source material: PBMCs. The receptors were gathered from a man aged 60-69 years in good health and CMV-seronegative.

The table lists this clone with many counts. In nucleotides, the CDR3 is TGTGCCAGCAGCTTTTCCAGCGTAACAGGGACCCTAGCCAAAAACATTCAGTACTTC. It is translated as CASSFSSVTGTLAKNIQYF. V and J are TRBV7-2 and TRBJ2-4, with D perhaps TRBD1 (6 bases). Germline V lookup: CDR1 SGHTA, CDR2 FQGNSA. Trimming removed 3 bases at V and 0 bases at J, with 21 bases between. The CDR3 sequence is 19 residues long.

The chain combines TRBV11-3 with TRBJ2-5, with 9 bases lining up with TRBD1. Germline loops: CDR1 SGHNT, CDR2 YENEEA. Trimming at V came to 4 bases and at J to 3 bases, leaving 9 bases not matched to a gene. CDR3 length equals 16 residues. As DNA, the CDR3 is TGTGCCAGCAGCTCACCCCGGGACAGGGTGAAAGAGACCCAGTACTTC. It is translated as CASSSPRDRVKETQYF.

The CDR3 nucleotides read TGTGCCAGCAGCTTGATAGCGGGAAGCTCCTACAATGAGCAGTTCTTC. It yields the protein CASSLIAGSSYNEQFF. The J gene is TRBJ2-1, the V gene TRBV7-3; 8 positions agree with TRBD2. The CDR3 sequence is 16 residues long. Germline V gene data show CDR1 as SGHTA and CDR2 as FQGTGA. V shed 3 bases, J shed 0 bases, and the junction held 4 bases outside the gene matches. The whole variable domain, filled in from reference TRBV7-3 and TRBJ2-1, reads GAGVSQTPSNKVTEKGKYVELRCDPISGHTALYWYRQSLGQGPEFLIYFQGTGAADDSGLPNDRFFAVRPEGSVSTLKIQRTERGDSAVYLCASSLIAGSSYNEQFFGPGTRLTVL.

The chain combines TRBV6-1 with TRBJ1-5, with TRBD1 matching 9 bases. V lost 8 bases to trimming and J lost 7 bases; unmatched junction nucleotides: 9. CDR3 length: 14 residues. Germline V gives CDR1 MNHNS, CDR2 SASEGT. As DNA, the CDR3 is TGTGCCAGCGAGACAGGGGGTGAAGACCAGCCCCAGCATTTT. Amino acid sequence: CASETGGEDQPQHF.

The J gene is TRBJ2-7, the V gene TRBV28; D not resolved. The V gene's germline CDR1 is MDHEN and CDR2 SYDVKM. V lost 4 bases and J 6 bases, leaving 22 bases between the germline ends. The CDR3 loop spans 16 amino acids. The CDR3 is CASSSNNWIHDTEQYF. The CDR3 DNA reads TGTGCCAGCAGTTCTAACAACTGGATCCACGACACCGAGCAGTACTTC.

CDR3 sequence: CALGRVNTEAFF. As DNA, the CDR3 is TGTGCCCTGGGCAGGGTGAACACTGAAGCTTTCTTT. This chain uses TRBV30 with TRBJ1-1; TRBD1 might be the D (5 bases). Germline CDR1 is GTSNPN and CDR2 is SVGIG (reference sequence). This CDR3 comprises 12 residues. Trimming shortened V by 8 bases and J by 0 bases, and 10 bases separated the two germline ends.

The table lists this clone with a few counts. The genes are TRBV5-1 and TRBJ2-5; a possible D gene is TRBD2 (7 bases). Between the trimmed V and J ends, which lost 0 bases and 2 bases, there was a span of 11 bases. The CDR3 is 15 residues long. Germline V gene lookup returns CDR1 SGHRS and CDR2 YFSETQ. The CDR3 DNA reads TGCGCCAGCAGCTTGGTAGGGGGAGGGCAAGAGACCCAGTACTTC. It translates to CASSLVGGGQETQYF. Full variable domain (rest looked up from reference TRBV5-1 and TRBJ2-5): KAGVTQTPRYLIKTRGQQVTLSCSPISGHRSVSWYQQTPGQGLQFLFEYFSETQRNKGNFPGRFSGRQFSNSRSEMNVSTLELGDSALYLCASSLVGGGQETQYFGPGTRLLVL.

There are a few counts of this clone. The CDR3 is CASSEGTGSSYEQYF. DNA for the CDR3: TGTGCCAGTAGCGAAGGGACAGGGAGCTCCTACGAGCAGTACTTC. The chain couples TRBV19 to TRBJ2-7; 9 bases are a match to TRBD1. Germline lookup yields CDR1 LNHDA and CDR2 SQIVND (reference sequence). The CDR3 contains 15 residues. The ends lost 6 bases at V and 0 bases at J; junction bases unmatched: 6.

A single count supports this clone. The V and J genes are TRBV4-2 and TRBJ2-7; 8 bases line up with TRBD2. V trimming: 1 base; J trimming: 5 bases; junction bases outside the gene matches: 7. This CDR3 is built from 15 residues. Germline CDR1 is LGHNA and CDR2 is YNFKEQ. In nucleotides, the CDR3 is TGTGCCAGCAGCCAAGCGGTCGGGGGGGCAGACGAGCAGTACTTC. Its translation is CASSQAVGGADEQYF.

The chain links TRBV18 to TRBJ2-2; 9 bases are shared with TRBD1. The germline V gene encodes CDR1 KGHSH and CDR2 LQKENI. This CDR3 comprises 15 residues. V lost 5 bases and J lost 5; bases outside the gene matches: 6. This chain's CDR3 is CASSTETGGTGELFF. Written as DNA, the CDR3 is TGTGCCAGCTCAACGGAGACAGGGGGAACCGGGGAGCTGTTTTTT.

This rearrangement joins TRBV9 to TRBJ2-2, with 9 positions matching TRBD2. V shed 6 bases, J shed 4 bases, and the junction held 10 bases outside the gene matches. CDR3 length: 16 residues. Germline values: CDR1 SGDLS, CDR2 YYNGEE. CDR3 sequence (DNA): TGTGCCAGCACCCCGGCAACTAGCGGGTTCACCGGGGAGCTGTTTTTT. This translates into CASTPATSGFTGELFF.

The chain uses TRBV29-1 and TRBJ1-1; 8 bases map to TRBD1. Per germline, CDR1 SQVTM and CDR2 ANQGSEA. The CDR3 has 14 amino acids. V trimming: 3 bases; J trimming: 1 base; junction bases outside the gene matches: 4. CDR3 DNA sequence: TGCAGCGTTGAGCGGACAGGGACGAACACTGAAGCTTTCTTT. Its translation: CSVERTGTNTEAFF.

In its sample, this clone was seen a few times. This sequence joins TRBV30 and TRBJ1-2, with a possible D match to TRBD1 (5 bases). Trimming shortened V by 0 bases and J by 7 bases, and 12 bases separated the two germline ends. Per the germline V gene, CDR1 is GTSNPN and CDR2 is SVGIG (reference sequence). The CDR3 has 13 amino acids. The CDR3 nucleotides are TGTGCCTGGAGTGTGAAAGGGGTCGGTGGCTACACCTTC. Protein: CAWSVKGVGGYTF. Based on the CDR3 plus reference TRBV30 and TRBJ1-2, the full variable domain is SQTIHQWPATLVQPVGSPLSLECTVEGTSNPNLYWYRQAAGRGLQLLFYSVGIGQISSEVPQNLSASRPQDRQFILSSKKLLLSDSGFYLCAWSVKGVGGYTFGSGTRLTVV.

This clone showed up just once. J is TRBJ2-7 and V is TRBV7-2; 9 bases match TRBD2. Germline values: CDR1 SGHTA, CDR2 FQGNSA. The CDR3 loop spans 13 amino acids. J was trimmed by 4 bases and V by 5 bases; bases with no gene match: 3. CDR3: CASSLGLAYEQYF. The CDR3 DNA follows: TGTGCCAGCAGCCTTGGACTAGCGTACGAGCAGTACTTC.

V gene TRBV7-2 combines with J gene TRBJ2-5; D is uncertain. Trimming left V 6 bases short and J 3 bases short, with 11 bases between. This CDR3 has 13 residues. Germline values: CDR1 SGHTA, CDR2 FQGNSA. CDR3: CASRRLRKETQYF. The CDR3, as DNA: TGTGCCAGCAGACGTCTGAGGAAAGAGACCCAGTACTTC.

This clone was recorded a few times. The rearrangement joins TRBV7-6 to TRBJ2-7; 11 nucleotides line up with TRBD2. The germline V gene encodes CDR1 SGHVS and CDR2 FNYEAQ. V shed 1 base, J shed 6 bases, and the junction held 2 bases outside the gene matches. There are 14 residues in the CDR3. DNA of the CDR3: TGTGCCAGCAGCTTAGGAGGGACTAGCGGCGAGCAGTACTTC. This gives the protein CASSLGGTSGEQYF.

This clone was observed a few times. This chain links TRBV29-1 with TRBJ1-2; 9 positions agree with TRBD1. The junction had 9 bases not matched to a gene; V was cut back by 4 bases and J by 3 bases. The CDR3 spans 15 residues. CDR1 SQVTM and CDR2 ANQGSEA come from the germline V gene. DNA for the CDR3: TGCAGCGTTGTCGAGGACAGGGGTGTCGACTATGGCTACACCTTC. It is translated as CSVVEDRGVDYGYTF.

This clone appeared once. V usage is TRBV7-9 and J usage is TRBJ1-5, with D unresolved. Trimming took off 5 bases at V and 5 bases at J, with 16 bases between the two ends. The CDR3 length is 15 residues. Germline lookup yields CDR1 SEHNR and CDR2 FQNEAQ (reference sequence). As DNA, the CDR3 is TGTGCCAGCAGCGGCACTTTCGGAGAGGATCAGCCCCAGCATTTT. Amino acids: CASSGTFGEDQPQHF.

The table lists this clone with a few counts. The rearrangement joins TRBV5-6 to TRBJ2-6; 13 nucleotides line up with TRBD2. The CDR3 sequence is 19 residues long. The ends lost 3 bases at V and 1 base at J; junction bases unmatched: 7. Germline V lookup: CDR1 SGHDT, CDR2 YYEEEE. CDR3 sequence reads: CASSSLRLAGGSGANVLTF. The CDR3 DNA reads TGTGCCAGCAGCTCGCTCAGACTAGCGGGAGGATCTGGGGCCAACGTCCTGACTTTC.